This T cell receptor (beta chain) was sequenced in a study of T cell repertoires in cytomegalovirus infection. Study as a whole: TCR beta signatures that were public indicated CMV infection and matching HLA type. Study-wide findings and caveats: Dominating the ex vivo response were HLA-C-restricted CMV-specific TCR beta clonotypes.

A single record per CDR3 protein comes from TCRdb applying MiXCR to the reads. This sample carries about 330,000 distinct CDR3 sequences, over 7.5% of them seen once, and the ten largest clones take 4.3%. Trimming took off 7 bases at V and 3 bases at J, with 15 bases between the two ends. The CDR3 consists of 14 residues. This clonotype was seen at least ten times. Its matching antigen is unknown. This clonotype was obtained from a human donor in good health (CMV status not recorded). Some clones in this sample may be carry-over from other donors' samples. The genes are TRBV12-3 or TRBV12-4 and TRBJ1-1, with a possible D match to TRBD1 (5 bases). Sequences were obtained from PBMCs. Written as DNA, the CDR3 is TGTGCCAGCATCTCTGACAGCGCGGACACTGAAGCTTTCTTT. It is translated as CASISDSADTEAFF.